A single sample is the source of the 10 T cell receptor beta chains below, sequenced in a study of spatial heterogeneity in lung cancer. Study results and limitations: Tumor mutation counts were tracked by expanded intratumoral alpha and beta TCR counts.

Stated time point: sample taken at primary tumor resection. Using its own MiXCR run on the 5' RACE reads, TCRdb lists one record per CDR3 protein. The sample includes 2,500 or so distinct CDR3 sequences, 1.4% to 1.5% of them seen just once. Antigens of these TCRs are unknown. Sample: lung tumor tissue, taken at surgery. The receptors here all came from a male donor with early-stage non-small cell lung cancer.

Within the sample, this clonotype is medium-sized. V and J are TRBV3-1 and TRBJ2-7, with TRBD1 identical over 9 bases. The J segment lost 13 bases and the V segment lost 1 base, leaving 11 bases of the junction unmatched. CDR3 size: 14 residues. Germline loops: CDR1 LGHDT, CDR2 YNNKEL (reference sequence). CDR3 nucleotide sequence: TGTGCCAGCAGCCAAGGAGTTCAGGGACAGGGTTTTTACGTC. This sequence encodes CASSQGVQGQGFYV.

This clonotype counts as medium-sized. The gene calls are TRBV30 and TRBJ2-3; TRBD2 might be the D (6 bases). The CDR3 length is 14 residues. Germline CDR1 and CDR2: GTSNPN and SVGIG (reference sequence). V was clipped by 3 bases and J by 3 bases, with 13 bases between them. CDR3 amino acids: CAWSRSLATDTQYF. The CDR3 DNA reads TGTGCCTGGAGCCGTTCTCTAGCGACAGATACGCAGTATTTT.

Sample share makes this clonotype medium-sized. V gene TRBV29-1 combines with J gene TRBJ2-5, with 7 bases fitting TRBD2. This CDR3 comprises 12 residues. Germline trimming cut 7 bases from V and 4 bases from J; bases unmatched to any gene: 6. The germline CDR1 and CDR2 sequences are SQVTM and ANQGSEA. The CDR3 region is CSAASGRETQYF. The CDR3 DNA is TGCAGCGCTGCTAGCGGCCGAGAGACCCAGTACTTC.

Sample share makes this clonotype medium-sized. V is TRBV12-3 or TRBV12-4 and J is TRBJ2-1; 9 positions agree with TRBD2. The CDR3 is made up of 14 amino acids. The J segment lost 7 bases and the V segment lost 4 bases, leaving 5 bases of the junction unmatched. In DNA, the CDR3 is TGTGCCAGCAGTTCCGGGACTAGCAAAAATGAGCAGTTCTTC. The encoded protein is CASSSGTSKNEQFF.

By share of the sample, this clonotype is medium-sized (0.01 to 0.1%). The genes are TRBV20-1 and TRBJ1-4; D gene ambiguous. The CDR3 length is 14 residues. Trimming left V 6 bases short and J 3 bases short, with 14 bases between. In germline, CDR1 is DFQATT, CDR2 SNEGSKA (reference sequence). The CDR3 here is CSANADVSNEKLFF. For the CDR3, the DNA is TGCAGTGCCAACGCTGATGTCTCTAATGAAAAACTGTTTTTT.

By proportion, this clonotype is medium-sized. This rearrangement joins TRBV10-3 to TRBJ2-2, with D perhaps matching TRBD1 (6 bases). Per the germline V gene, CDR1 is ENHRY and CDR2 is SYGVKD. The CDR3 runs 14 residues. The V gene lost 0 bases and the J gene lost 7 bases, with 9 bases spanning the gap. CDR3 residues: CAISESQGFGELFF. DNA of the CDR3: TGTGCCATCAGTGAGTCGCAGGGGTTCGGGGAGCTGTTTTTT.

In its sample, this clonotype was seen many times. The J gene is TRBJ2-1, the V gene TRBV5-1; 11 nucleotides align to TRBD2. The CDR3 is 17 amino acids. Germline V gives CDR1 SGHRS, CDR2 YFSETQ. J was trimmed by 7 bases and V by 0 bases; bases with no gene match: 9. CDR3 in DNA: TGCGCCAGCAGCTTGGCGATAGCGGGGGGGCCTGGGAATGAGCAGTTCTTC. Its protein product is CASSLAIAGGPGNEQFF.

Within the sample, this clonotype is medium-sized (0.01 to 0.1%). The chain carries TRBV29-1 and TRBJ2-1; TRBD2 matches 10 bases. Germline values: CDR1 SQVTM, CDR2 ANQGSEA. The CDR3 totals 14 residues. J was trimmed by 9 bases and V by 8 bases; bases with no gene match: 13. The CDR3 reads CSLQVAGGTVEQFF. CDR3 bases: TGCAGCCTCCAAGTAGCGGGGGGTACAGTTGAGCAGTTCTTC.

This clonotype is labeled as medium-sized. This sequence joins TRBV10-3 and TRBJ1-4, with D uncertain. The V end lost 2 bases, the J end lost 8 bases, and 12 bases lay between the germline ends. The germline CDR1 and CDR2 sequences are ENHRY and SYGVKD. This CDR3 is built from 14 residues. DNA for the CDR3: TGTGCCATCAGTGAGGATGTTAGGGAGGAAAAACTGTTTTTT. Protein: CAISEDVREEKLFF.

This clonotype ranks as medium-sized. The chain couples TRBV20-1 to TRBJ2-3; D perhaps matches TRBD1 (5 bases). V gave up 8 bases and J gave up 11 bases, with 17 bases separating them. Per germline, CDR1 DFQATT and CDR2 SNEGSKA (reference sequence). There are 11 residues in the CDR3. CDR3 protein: CSSGVGRGQYF. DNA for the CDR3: TGCAGTTCAGGTGTGGGGCGCGGGCAGTATTTT.